The 30 T cell receptor beta chains below come from one sample, sequenced in a study of cytomegalovirus exposure and HLA in healthy donors. Produced via immunoSEQ multiplex PCR; TCRdb's table is partial and in-frame only. The profile covers 100,000 to 150,000 clones, with approximately 89% appearing a single time and about 1.1% taken by the ten largest. Sequenced material: PBMCs. The receptors were gathered from a woman younger than 35 in good health and CMV-seronegative.

The V and J genes are TRBV18 and TRBJ1-1, with D uncertain. CDR3 length equals 15 residues. Germline loops: CDR1 KGHSH, CDR2 LQKENI. The ends were cut back, 4 bases at V and 0 bases at J, with 12 bases in the middle. The CDR3 DNA sequence: TGTGCCAGCTCACAACTGGAGGGAATGAACACTGAAGCTTTCTTT. Its translation: CASSQLEGMNTEAFF. The entire variable domain, with the rest obtained from reference TRBV18 and TRBJ1-1, is as follows: NAGVMQNPRHLVRRRGQEARLRCSPMKGHSHVYWYRQLPEEGLKFMVYLQKENIIDESGMPKERFSAEFPKEGPSILRIQQVVRGDSAAYFCASSQLEGMNTEAFFGQGTRLTVV.

The chain couples TRBV7-9 to TRBJ1-1; D is perhaps TRBD1 (5 bases). Germline CDR1 SEHNR, CDR2 FQNEAQ (reference sequence). This CDR3 is 14 amino acids long. V shed 1 base and J shed 4 bases, with 10 bases lying between them. The CDR3 nucleotides read TGTGCCAGCAGCTTAGGGGCGGGGGGCACTGAAGCTTTCTTT. Encoded protein: CASSLGAGGTEAFF.

The CDR3 bases are TGTGCCAGCAGTTCCGTTCGGACTGAAGCTTTCTTT. It yields the protein CASSSVRTEAFF. The rearrangement joins TRBV6-5 to TRBJ1-1; D gene uncertain. Trimming stripped 4 bases from V and 5 bases from J, with 8 bases between. In germline, CDR1 is MNHEY, CDR2 SVGAGI. CDR3 length equals 12 residues.

The chain is built from TRBV30 and TRBJ2-7, with D maybe TRBD2 (7 bases). Germline V lookup: CDR1 GTSNPN, CDR2 SVGIG (reference sequence). The CDR3 consists of 14 residues. Deletions cut 3 bases from V and 5 bases from J, with 17 bases between. The CDR3 loop is CAWSVLRGGDEQYF. DNA of the CDR3: TGTGCCTGGAGCGTCCTGAGGGGGGGGGACGAGCAGTACTTC.

The chain has TRBV19 and TRBJ1-1, with D perhaps matching TRBD1 (5 bases). Deletions cut 4 bases from V and 1 base from J, with 13 bases between. Germline CDR1 and CDR2: LNHDA and SQIVND (reference sequence). The CDR3 covers 15 residues. The CDR3 reads CASSSQGTGNTEAFF. The CDR3 nucleotides read TGTGCCAGTAGTAGTCAGGGAACGGGGAACACTGAAGCTTTCTTT.

The chain combines TRBV7-9 with TRBJ1-1, with D tentatively TRBD1 (6 bases). The CDR3 sequence is 14 residues long. The V gene lost 5 bases and the J gene lost 4 bases, with 14 bases spanning the gap. CDR1 SEHNR and CDR2 FQNEAQ come from the germline V gene (reference sequence). CDR3 protein: CASSTQQGITEAFF. CDR3 bases: TGTGCCAGCAGCACCCAACAGGGAATCACTGAAGCTTTCTTT.

The CDR3, as DNA: TGTGCCAGCAGTACAGGGGAAGGCACTGGAAACACCATATATTTT. Translated: CASSTGEGTGNTIYF. The chain combines TRBV7-9 with TRBJ1-3; TRBD1 matches 7 bases. The V segment lost 6 bases and the J segment 2 bases; nucleotides outside the gene matches: 7. CDR1 and CDR2 from the germline V gene are SEHNR and FQNEAQ (reference sequence). The length of the CDR3 is 15 residues.

The chain is built from TRBV2 and TRBJ1-3; possible D gene TRBD1, 5 bases. This CDR3 is built from 17 residues. The germline V gene has CDR1 SNHLY and CDR2 FYNNEI. V dropped 1 base and J dropped 0 bases, with 13 bases sitting between them. CDR3 DNA sequence: TGTGCCAGCAGTGAAGAGGGCAGGGTCCTCTCTGGAAACACCATATATTTT. This encodes CASSEEGRVLSGNTIYF.

The gene calls are TRBV5-5 and TRBJ2-7, with a possible D match to TRBD1 (6 bases). V dropped 4 bases and J dropped 6 bases, with 26 bases sitting between them. From germline, CDR1 is SGHKS and CDR2 YYEKEE (reference sequence). This CDR3 region has 17 residues. CDR3 region: CASSRPTGKDLKGEQYF. The CDR3 nucleotides are TGTGCCAGCAGCCGACCAACAGGGAAAGATCTGAAAGGCGAGCAGTACTTC. Complete variable domain (other parts from reference TRBV5-5 and TRBJ2-7): DAGVTQSPTHLIKTRGQQVTLRCSPISGHKSVSWYQQVLGQGPQFIFQYYEKEERGRGNFPDRFSARQFPNYSSELNVNALLLGDSALYLCASSRPTGKDLKGEQYFGPGTRLTVT.

The chain employs TRBV4-1 and TRBJ2-7; D is unclear. Germline loops: CDR1 MGHRA, CDR2 YSYEKL. V lost 0 bases and J lost 3, with 12 bases in between. The CDR3 is 15 residues long. CDR3 sequence reads: CASSQEESVVYEQYF. The CDR3 region has the DNA TGCGCCAGCAGCCAAGAGGAAAGCGTAGTCTACGAGCAGTACTTC.

The chain is built from TRBV7-6 and TRBJ2-7, with TRBD1 matching 7 bases. This CDR3 contains 15 residues. Trimming removed 1 base from V and 4 bases from J; junction bases left unmatched: 7. Germline values: CDR1 SGHVS, CDR2 FNYEAQ. The CDR3 DNA sequence: TGTGCCAGCAGCTTAGGACAGGGTAGAAATTACGAGCAGTACTTC. It codes for CASSLGQGRNYEQYF.

The chain links TRBV4-1 to TRBJ2-7; TRBD2 aligns across 8 bases. V lost 1 base to trimming and J lost 7 bases; unmatched junction nucleotides: 6. The CDR3 contains 14 residues. Looked up from germline, CDR1 is MGHRA and CDR2 is YSYEKL. For the CDR3, the DNA is TGCGCCAGCAGCCAAGCCCACGGCGGGGGGGAGCAGTACTTC. Residues: CASSQAHGGGEQYF.

The chain has TRBV7-9 and TRBJ2-1, with D uncertain. The V end lost 0 bases, the J end lost 5 bases, and 8 bases lay between the germline ends. The CDR3 sequence is 14 residues long. CDR1 is SEHNR, CDR2 FQNEAQ, per germline (reference sequence). CDR3 region: CASSLAPRNNEQFF. CDR3 bases: TGTGCCAGCAGCTTAGCTCCCAGAAACAATGAGCAGTTCTTC.

The chain is built from TRBV28 and TRBJ2-7, with a possible D match to TRBD2 (6 bases). V was cut by 6 bases and J by 2 bases, with 20 bases left in between. The germline CDR1 and CDR2 sequences are MDHEN and SYDVKM. This CDR3 comprises 16 residues. The CDR3 loop reads CASRSLAMILTYEQYV. In DNA, the CDR3 is TGTGCCAGCAGGTCACTAGCCATGATTCTTACCTACGAGCAGTACGTC.

The chain is built from TRBV7-6 and TRBJ2-1, with 11 bases identical to TRBD2. Germline V gene sequence: CDR1 SGHVS, CDR2 FNYEAQ. The CDR3 has 17 residues. V lost 6 bases to trimming and J lost 0 bases; unmatched junction nucleotides: 7. The CDR3 DNA is TGTGCCAGCAGTAAAGGACTAGCGGGTAGCTCCTACAATGAGCAGTTCTTC. Protein product: CASSKGLAGSSYNEQFF.

As regards this clone: At one end, the junction sequence differs from germline, possibly due to a read error. The V call is TRBV15, the J call TRBJ2-2, with a tentative D call TRBD2 (5 bases). The CDR3 has 14 residues. The germline V gene has CDR1 LNHNV and CDR2 YYDKDF (reference sequence). This CDR3 reads CATSTQRNSGELFF. Written as DNA, the CDR3 is TGTGCCACCAGCACACAGCGGAACAGCGGGGAGCTGTTTTTT.

This clone was counted between two and nine times. The chain uses TRBV4-3 and TRBJ2-2; 11 nucleotides match TRBD1. Germline-derived CDR1 and CDR2 are LGHNA and YSLEER. CDR3 size: 14 residues. J was trimmed by 6 bases and V by 3 bases; bases with no gene match: 0. The CDR3 nucleotides are TGCGCCAGCAGCCAGGGACAGGGGGCCGGGGAGCTGTTTTTT. It translates to CASSQGQGAGELFF.

This clone was detected only a few times. This chain connects TRBV5-8 to TRBJ1-5; D is perhaps TRBD1 (5 bases). The CDR3 is made up of 17 amino acids. In germline, CDR1 is SGHTS, CDR2 YDEGEE. V shed 0 bases and J shed 5 bases, with 18 bases lying between them. The CDR3 DNA sequence: TGTGCCAGCAGCTTGGCCACGTTATCAGGGTACGATCAGCCCCAGCATTTT. Translating gives CASSLATLSGYDQPQHF.

The V gene is TRBV6-6, the J gene TRBJ2-5, with D perhaps TRBD1 (6 bases). CDR1 is MNHNY, CDR2 SVGAGI, per germline (reference sequence). This CDR3 is 15 amino acids long. Trimming cost V 5 bases and J 2 bases, with 15 bases left between them. CDR3 DNA: TGTGCCAGCAGTGCCACCGACAGGAGGCAAGAGACCCAGTACTTC. Amino acid sequence: CASSATDRRQETQYF.

The chain has TRBV28 and TRBJ1-2; 7 nucleotides match TRBD1. Germline loops: CDR1 MDHEN, CDR2 SYDVKM. V was clipped by 3 bases and J by 5 bases; unmatched bases: 3. This CDR3 spans 13 amino acids. This chain's CDR3 is CASSLGQTYGYTF. The CDR3 bases are TGTGCCAGCAGTTTGGGACAGACTTATGGCTACACCTTC.

The rearrangement uses TRBV4-2 and TRBJ2-7, with 9 bases that match TRBD2. This CDR3 has 14 residues. V was clipped by 3 bases and J by 3 bases; unmatched bases: 3. Germline lookup yields CDR1 LGHNA and CDR2 YNFKEQ. For the CDR3, the DNA is TGTGCCAGCAGCCAGTCTAGCGGGATCTACGAGCAGTACTTC. Translated: CASSQSSGIYEQYF.

This chain links TRBV5-1 with TRBJ1-4, with 9 bases that match TRBD1. This CDR3 has 15 amino acids. Germline V CDR1 and CDR2: SGHRS, YFSETQ. With V trimmed by 4 bases and J by 5 bases, 6 bases remained unmatched. The CDR3 sequence: CASSPMTGGNEKLFF. The CDR3 DNA is TGCGCCAGCAGCCCGATGACAGGGGGGAATGAAAAACTGTTTTTT.

This chain uses TRBV6-6 with TRBJ2-7, with D perhaps matching TRBD1 (6 bases). Trimming cost V 7 bases and J 6 bases, with 16 bases left between them. The germline gives CDR1 MNHNY, CDR2 SVGAGI (reference sequence). The CDR3 sequence is 13 residues long. CDR3 nucleotides: TGTGCCAGCACCTCAGGGGATCGGAGCGAGCAGTACTTC. Residues: CASTSGDRSEQYF.

This rearrangement joins TRBV6-1 to TRBJ2-2; 8 nucleotides line up with TRBD1. The trim removed 5 bases at V and 2 bases at J, leaving 1 base unmatched. Germline values: CDR1 MNHNS, CDR2 SASEGT. This CDR3 has 14 amino acids. CDR3 bases: TGTGCCAGCAGTACAGGGGGAAACACCGGGGAGCTGTTTTTT. Amino acids: CASSTGGNTGELFF.

CDR3 amino acids: CASSYGGGQGGKTQYF. In nucleotides, the CDR3 is TGTGCCAGCAGTTACGGAGGTGGGCAGGGGGGAAAGACCCAGTACTTC. The V and J genes are TRBV6-5 and TRBJ2-5, with D possibly matching TRBD1 (7 bases). Germline CDR1 MNHEY, CDR2 SVGAGI. V was pared by 2 bases and J by 6 bases, with 19 bases between. The CDR3 is 16 residues long.

The chain uses TRBV6-5 and TRBJ2-1; possible D gene TRBD2, 6 bases. The CDR3 totals 14 residues. Per the germline V gene, CDR1 is MNHEY and CDR2 is SVGAGI. With 6 bases removed from V and 6 bases from J, the gap between germline ends came to 15 bases. The CDR3 loop reads CASRPGLPGNEQFF. CDR3 sequence (DNA): TGTGCCAGCAGACCGGGACTCCCAGGCAATGAGCAGTTCTTC.

V is TRBV7-9 and J is TRBJ2-1; 7 nucleotides align to TRBD2. CDR3 length: 16 residues. J lost 0 bases, V lost 5 bases, and 7 bases had no gene match. Germline CDR1 is SEHNR and CDR2 is FQNEAQ (reference sequence). In DNA form, the CDR3 reads TGTGCCAGCAGCCCCGATGGCGGGAGCTCCTACAATGAGCAGTTCTTC. This encodes CASSPDGGSSYNEQFF.

The chain is built from TRBV28 and TRBJ2-7, with TRBD1 identical over 7 bases. Germline V gene lookup returns CDR1 MDHEN and CDR2 SYDVKM. Trimming cost V 7 bases and J 1 base; bases outside gene matches: 7. CDR3 size: 14 residues. Here the CDR3 reads CASNRQGSSYEQYF. The CDR3 bases are TGTGCCAGCAATCGACAGGGAAGTTCCTACGAGCAGTACTTC.

This rearrangement joins TRBV30 to TRBJ1-1, with no clear D. The ends were cut back, 1 base at V and 1 base at J, with 10 bases in the middle. The CDR3 spans 14 residues. Germline V gives CDR1 GTSNPN, CDR2 SVGIG (reference sequence). The chain's CDR3 is CAWSAPARNTEAFF. The CDR3 DNA sequence: TGTGCCTGGAGTGCCCCCGCCAGGAACACTGAAGCTTTCTTT.

Regarding this clone: A junction boundary mismatches the germline segment, possibly from a read error. The chain links TRBV11-3 to TRBJ2-1; perhaps TRBD2 as D (6 bases). This CDR3 is built from 14 residues. Germline V gene data show CDR1 as SGHNT and CDR2 as YENEEA. In nucleotides, the CDR3 is TGTGCCAGCAGCTCCCGGGACTCCTTCAATGAGCAGTTCTTC. It encodes CASSSRDSFNEQFF.